Listed below are T cell receptor beta chains from one sample, sequenced in a study of OX40 agonist ivuxolimab in advanced cancers. Method: immunoSEQ multiplex PCR; TCRdb's copy keeps in-frame clones and lacks some. The sample contains 60,000 to 85,000 clones, roughly 90% of which appear only once. The source was CD4+ or CD8+ T cells sorted from blood, collected in a trial of the OX40 agonist ivuxolimab. All receptors come from an adult with an advanced solid tumor such as melanoma, head and neck, liver or kidney cancer. CDR3s include the opening cysteine and the closing phenylalanine or tryptophan. A D gene is named only where the DNA matches it firmly. Some rows mark clone size as missing; the rest say once, few, many or name a class of expanded clone.

v_gene	j_gene	abundance	d_gene	CDR3aa	CDR3nt
TRBV10-3	TRBJ1-1	-	-	CAISTTTNTEAFF	TGTGCCATCAGTACGACAACGAACACTGAAGCTTTCTTT
TRBV5-1	TRBJ2-5	-	-	CASSPASGVETQYF	TGCGCCAGCAGCCCCGCGTCAGGGGTTGAGACCCAGTACTTC
TRBV6-5	TRBJ2-3	once	-	CASSVSRGTQYF	TGTGCCAGCAGTGTCTCCCGCGGTACGCAGTATTTT
TRBV5-1	TRBJ1-5	-	-	CASSSTTGNNQPQHF	TGCGCCAGCAGCTCCACGACAGGTAACAATCAGCCCCAGCATTTT
TRBV2	TRBJ2-5	-	TRBD2	CASRKLAGVETQYF	TGTGCCAGCAGGAAACTAGCGGGAGTTGAGACCCAGTACTTC
TRBV7-2	TRBJ2-7	-	TRBD1	CASSFFETGGYEQYF	TGTGCCAGCAGCTTTTTCGAGACAGGGGGGTACGAGCAGTACTTC
TRBV6-6	TRBJ1-5	-	-	CASSHHPSQPQHF	TGTGCCAGCAGTCATCACCCCAGTCAGCCCCAGCATTTT
TRBV5-5	TRBJ1-3	-	-	CASSLQGWSGNTIYF	TGTGCCAGCAGCTTGCAGGGGTGGTCTGGAAACACCATATATTTT
TRBV19	TRBJ2-5	-	-	CASTPGGRVETQYF	TGTGCCAGTACCCCCGGAGGGAGAGTCGAGACCCAGTACTTC
TRBV30	TRBJ1-3	-	-	CAWGGGSGNTIYF	TGTGCCTGGGGGGGTGGTTCGGGAAACACCATATATTTT
TRBV2	TRBJ1-2	-	-	CANSGPTEEGYTF	TGTGCCAACTCGGGACCGACGGAAGAGGGCTACACCTTC
TRBV11-2	TRBJ1-3	once	-	CASSLDGAGNTIYF	TGTGCCAGCAGCTTAGACGGCGCTGGAAACACCATATATTTT
TRBV7-2	TRBJ1-2	-	-	CASSLVGMRLGAEGYTF	TGTGCCAGCAGCTTAGTGGGGATGAGATTGGGGGCTGAGGGCTACACCTTC
TRBV7-2	TRBJ1-5	-	-	CASSSDGHQPQHF	TGTGCCAGCAGCTCAGACGGTCATCAGCCCCAGCATTTT
TRBV11-2	TRBJ2-3	-	-	CASSPYGGSTDTQYF	TGTGCCAGCAGCCCGTATGGTGGGAGCACAGATACGCAGTATTTT
TRBV6-6	TRBJ1-2	-	TRBD1	CASSYSSGQGGTGYTF	TGTGCCAGCAGTTACTCGAGTGGACAGGGGGGGACTGGCTACACCTTC
TRBV4-2	TRBJ2-3	-	TRBD1	CASSQAPTGSTDTQYF	TGTGCCAGCAGCCAAGCCCCGACAGGGAGCACAGATACGCAGTATTTT
TRBV5-1	TRBJ2-7	-	-	CASSLGAPSWDEQYF	TGCGCCAGCAGCTTGGGGGCGCCGTCTTGGGACGAGCAGTACTTC
TRBV7-2	TRBJ1-6	-	TRBD1	CASSLGQGGSSPLHF	TGTGCCAGCAGCTTAGGACAGGGGGGCAGTTCACCCCTCCACTTT
TRBV7-8	TRBJ1-1	-	-	CASSRPNTEAFF	TGTGCCAGCAGCAGACCGAACACTGAAGCTTTCTTT
TRBV18	TRBJ2-1	-	-	CASSPPLRSTYNEQFF	TGTGCCAGCTCACCACCGTTGCGGTCCACCTACAATGAGCAGTTCTTC
TRBV6-6	TRBJ1-5	-	TRBD1	CASTSRQGGKPQHF	TGTGCCAGCACCTCTCGGCAGGGGGGCAAGCCCCAGCATTTT
TRBV7-2	TRBJ2-3	-	TRBD2	CASSRRLAGATDTQYF	TGTGCCAGCAGCCGGCGACTAGCGGGGGCGACAGATACGCAGTATTTT
TRBV29-1	TRBJ2-7	-	TRBD1	CSVPGRGQGSEQYF	TGCAGCGTCCCGGGGAGGGGACAGGGTTCCGAGCAGTACTTC
TRBV28	TRBJ1-1	-	-	CASSLIPGQKGGNTEAFF	TGTGCCAGCAGTTTAATCCCTGGACAGAAGGGTGGGAACACTGAAGCTTTCTTT
TRBV30	TRBJ2-2	-	-	CAWSDGQGRAGELFF	TGTGCCTGGAGTGACGGCCAGGGAAGGGCCGGGGAGCTGTTTTTT
TRBV6-5	TRBJ2-7	-	-	CASSLLGQRTYEQYF	TGTGCCAGCAGTCTCCTCGGACAGAGAACCTACGAGCAGTACTTC
TRBV5-6	TRBJ2-3	-	-	CASSLPGREPSTDTQYF	TGTGCCAGCAGCCTCCCCGGGCGGGAACCAAGCACAGATACGCAGTATTTT
TRBV6-1	TRBJ1-5	-	TRBD1	CASIGQGDQPQHF	TGTGCCAGCATAGGACAGGGGGATCAGCCCCAGCATTTT
TRBV19	TRBJ1-2	-	TRBD1	CASSGTAFDYGYTF	TGTGCCAGTAGTGGGACAGCCTTTGACTATGGCTACACCTTC
TRBV7-2	TRBJ2-5	-	TRBD1	CASSFSSGQGGETQYF	TGTGCCAGCAGCTTTAGCTCGGGACAGGGGGGAGAGACCCAGTACTTC
TRBV19	TRBJ2-7	-	-	CATQRVGTYEQYF	TGTGCCACCCAACGCGTTGGCACCTACGAGCAGTACTTC
TRBV4-1	TRBJ1-1	-	-	CASSRGWYGVTEAFF	TGCGCCAGCAGCCGGGGATGGTACGGGGTTACTGAAGCTTTCTTT
TRBV5-6	TRBJ2-3	-	-	CASSSRRAGTQYF	TGTGCCAGCAGCTCCCGGCGAGCTGGTACGCAGTATTTT
TRBV6-1	TRBJ1-1	-	-	CASSVGGWGTEAFF	TGTGCCAGCAGCGTAGGGGGTTGGGGCACTGAAGCTTTCTTT
TRBV19	TRBJ1-2	once	-	CASSIPPGSLYGYTF	TGTGCCAGTAGTATCCCCCCCGGCAGTCTCTATGGCTACACCTTC
TRBV18	TRBJ2-5	-	TRBD2	CASSPGAGVQETQYF	TGTGCCAGCTCACCAGGGGCGGGGGTCCAAGAGACCCAGTACTTC